This passage covers 15 T cell receptor beta chains from one sample sequenced in a study of cytomegalovirus exposure and HLA in healthy donors. The primer mix had 60 Vbeta and 13 Jbeta primers. Data came from immunoSEQ multiplex PCR; TCRdb stores just in-frame clones and leaves some out. The data contain more than 110,000 clones, approximately 79% of them seen just once; the ten biggest clones take up approximately 0.97%. Sequencing input: PBMCs. The receptors were sampled from a man between 18 and 35 years old in good health and CMV-seronegative.

V gene TRBV5-1 combines with J gene TRBJ1-1; D gene uncertain. The CDR3 extends over 13 amino acids. V was trimmed by 3 bases and J by 0 bases, leaving 6 bases between them. In germline, CDR1 is SGHRS, CDR2 YFSETQ. Here the CDR3 reads CASSSTMNTEAFF. In nucleotides, the CDR3 is TGCGCCAGCAGCTCTACCATGAACACTGAAGCTTTCTTT.

The V call is TRBV30, the J call TRBJ2-7; unclear D gene. The CDR3 length is 12 residues. Germline V gene sequence: CDR1 GTSNPN, CDR2 SVGIG (reference sequence). The V gene lost 2 bases and the J gene lost 0 bases, with 5 bases spanning the gap. In DNA form, the CDR3 reads TGTGCCTGGAGTCTAGACTCCTACGAGCAGTACTTC. Translating it yields CAWSLDSYEQYF. Together with reference TRBV30 and TRBJ2-7, the CDR3 gives the full variable domain: SQTIHQWPATLVQPVGSPLSLECTVEGTSNPNLYWYRQAAGRGLQLLFYSVGIGQISSEVPQNLSASRPQDRQFILSSKKLLLSDSGFYLCAWSLDSYEQYFGPGTRLTVT.

The chain is built from TRBV6-5 and TRBJ2-3; 7 positions match TRBD1. The CDR3 is made up of 15 amino acids. The germline CDR1 and CDR2 sequences are MNHEY and SVGAGI. V shed 6 bases, J shed 0 bases, and the junction held 6 bases outside the gene matches. The CDR3 DNA reads as TGTGCCAGCAGCCCCGGGACAGCTAGCACAGATACGCAGTATTTT. This encodes CASSPGTASTDTQYF.

The V and J genes are TRBV5-1 and TRBJ2-3; weak D call: TRBD1 (6 bases). The V gene lost 3 bases and the J gene lost 12 bases, with 11 bases spanning the gap. The CDR3 extends over 11 amino acids. Germline V gene sequence: CDR1 SGHRS, CDR2 YFSETQ. The CDR3 coding sequence is TGCGCCAGCAGCTCGGACAGATATCAGTATTTT. Its translation is CASSSDRYQYF.

This clone was found a few times. This chain links TRBV2 with TRBJ2-7, with TRBD1 identical over 9 bases. With 7 bases clipped from V and 6 bases from J, the junction kept 4 bases outside the gene matches. There are 12 residues in the CDR3. Germline V gene lookup returns CDR1 SNHLY and CDR2 FYNNEI. The CDR3 DNA sequence: TGTGCCAGCACCGGACAGGGGCTCGAGCAGTACTTC. It yields the protein CASTGQGLEQYF.

CDR3 region: CAWRGQDSYEQYF. The CDR3 nucleotides read TGTGCCTGGAGAGGACAGGACTCCTACGAGCAGTACTTC. The chain links TRBV30 to TRBJ2-7; 7 bases are shared with TRBD1. This CDR3 region has 13 residues. Germline V lookup: CDR1 GTSNPN, CDR2 SVGIG (reference sequence). The V gene end was trimmed by 3 bases and the J gene end by 0 bases; junction bases not matched to a gene: 2.

The V and J genes are TRBV6-6 and TRBJ2-5; 10 bases fit TRBD1. The J call may be mistaken, given a closer DNA end match to TRBJ2-7. Germline CDR1 MNHNY, CDR2 SVGAGI (reference sequence). This CDR3 has 14 residues. The CDR3 here is CASRAGTGVYEQYF. In DNA form, the CDR3 reads TGTGCCAGCAGAGCCGGGACAGGGGTTTACGAGCAGTACTTC.

This clone was seen a single time. The rearrangement links TRBV7-2 to TRBJ2-3, with D tentatively TRBD1 (5 bases). V lost 5 bases, J lost 0 bases, and 18 bases lay in between. CDR3 length equals 17 residues. Germline CDR1 and CDR2: SGHTA and FQGNSA. The CDR3 DNA reads as TGTGCCAGCAGCCTCCTCAGACAGTCCCCTAGCACAGATACGCAGTATTTT. It yields the protein CASSLLRQSPSTDTQYF. The entire variable domain, with the rest obtained from reference TRBV7-2 and TRBJ2-3, is as follows: GAGVSQSPSNKVTEKGKDVELRCDPISGHTALYWYRQSLGQGLEFLIYFQGNSAPDKSGLPSDRFSAERTGGSVSTLTIQRTQQEDSAVYLCASSLLRQSPSTDTQYFGPGTRLTVL.

V usage is TRBV12-5 and J usage is TRBJ1-5; maybe TRBD1 (6 bases). The CDR3 consists of 16 residues. V was trimmed by 1 base and J by 5 bases, leaving 15 bases between them. Germline-derived CDR1 and CDR2 are LGHNT and FRNRAP. The CDR3 DNA follows: TGTGCTAGTGGTTTGGGTCTTACAGGGCAGGATCAGCCCCAGCATTTT. Protein product: CASGLGLTGQDQPQHF.

The V call is TRBV5-6, the J call TRBJ1-6; D ambiguous. The germline CDR1 and CDR2 sequences are SGHDT and YYEEEE. There are 18 residues in the CDR3. Trimming shortened V by 4 bases and J by 5 bases, and 22 bases separated the two germline ends. The CDR3 DNA reads TGTGCCAGCAGCCGGGGAGGCCTTGCCAAACTCAATAATTCACCCCTCCACTTT. The encoded protein is CASSRGGLAKLNNSPLHF.

The chain combines TRBV29-1 with TRBJ2-5, with 9 bases matching TRBD1. The germline V gene encodes CDR1 SQVTM and CDR2 ANQGSEA. This CDR3 comprises 13 residues. The V and J ends lost 6 bases and 4 bases, in that order; junction bases with no gene match: 6. CDR3 sequence: CSVSGQGTETQYF. The CDR3 DNA reads as TGCAGCGTCTCGGGACAGGGAACAGAGACCCAGTACTTC.

This rearrangement joins TRBV19 to TRBJ2-3, with TRBD1 matching 7 bases. The CDR3 is 14 amino acids. Germline lookup yields CDR1 LNHDA and CDR2 SQIVND (reference sequence). V dropped 4 bases and J dropped 2; count of bases not matched to a gene: 3. The CDR3 DNA sequence: TGTGCCAGTAGTACCGGGACAGTCACAGATACGCAGTATTTT. Amino acids: CASSTGTVTDTQYF.

This chain joins TRBV6-5 and TRBJ2-1; D is uncertain. This CDR3 spans 13 amino acids. The germline gives CDR1 MNHEY, CDR2 SVGAGI. V shed 0 bases and J shed 6 bases, with 6 bases lying between them. This chain's CDR3 is CASSYSTSNEQFF. The CDR3 coding sequence is TGTGCCAGCAGTTACTCGACAAGCAATGAGCAGTTCTTC.

This clone was recorded once. The genes are TRBV14 and TRBJ2-3; tentative D call: TRBD1 (5 bases). Germline CDR1 SGHDN, CDR2 FVKESK. The CDR3 is 11 amino acids. Trimming removed 5 bases at V and 6 bases at J, with 6 bases between. The CDR3 DNA reads as TGTGCCAGCAGCTACAGGGATACGCAGTATTTT. Its protein product is CASSYRDTQYF.

This chain connects TRBV7-2 to TRBJ2-1; TRBD2 matches at 10 bases. Per germline, CDR1 SGHTA and CDR2 FQGNSA. Trimming removed 5 bases from V and 4 bases from J; junction bases left unmatched: 8. The CDR3 consists of 16 residues. CDR3 sequence: CASSTQAGGPYNEQFF. The CDR3 DNA reads TGTGCCAGCAGCACCCAAGCGGGGGGGCCATACAATGAGCAGTTCTTC. Looking up the rest from reference TRBV7-2 and TRBJ2-1 gives the full variable domain: GAGVSQSPSNKVTEKGKDVELRCDPISGHTALYWYRQSLGQGLEFLIYFQGNSAPDKSGLPSDRFSAERTGGSVSTLTIQRTQQEDSAVYLCASSTQAGGPYNEQFFGPGTRLTVL.